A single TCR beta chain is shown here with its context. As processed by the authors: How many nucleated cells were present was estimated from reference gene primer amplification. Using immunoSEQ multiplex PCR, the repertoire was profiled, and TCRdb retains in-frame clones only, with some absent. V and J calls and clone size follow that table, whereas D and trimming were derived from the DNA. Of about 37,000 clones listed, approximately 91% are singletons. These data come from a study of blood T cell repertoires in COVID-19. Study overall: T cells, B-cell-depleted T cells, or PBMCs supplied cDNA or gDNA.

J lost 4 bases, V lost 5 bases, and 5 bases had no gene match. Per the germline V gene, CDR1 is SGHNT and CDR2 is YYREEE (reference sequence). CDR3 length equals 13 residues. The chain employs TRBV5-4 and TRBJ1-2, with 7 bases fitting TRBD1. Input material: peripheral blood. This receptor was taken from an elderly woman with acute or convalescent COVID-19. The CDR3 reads CASSSGGTYGYTF. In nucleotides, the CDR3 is TGTGCCAGCAGTTCAGGGGGGACCTATGGCTACACCTTC.